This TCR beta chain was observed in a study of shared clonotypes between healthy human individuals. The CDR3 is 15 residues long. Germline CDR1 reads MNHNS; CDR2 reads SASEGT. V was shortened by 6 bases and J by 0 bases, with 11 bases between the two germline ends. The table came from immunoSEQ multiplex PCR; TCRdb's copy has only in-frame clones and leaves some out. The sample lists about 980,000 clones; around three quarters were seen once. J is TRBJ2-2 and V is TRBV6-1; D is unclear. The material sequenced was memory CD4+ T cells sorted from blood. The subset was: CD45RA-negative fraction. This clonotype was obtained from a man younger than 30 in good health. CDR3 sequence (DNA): TGTGCCAGCAGCCAGAGGACCGCGAACACCGGGGAGCTGTTTTTT. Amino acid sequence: CASSQRTANTGELFF.